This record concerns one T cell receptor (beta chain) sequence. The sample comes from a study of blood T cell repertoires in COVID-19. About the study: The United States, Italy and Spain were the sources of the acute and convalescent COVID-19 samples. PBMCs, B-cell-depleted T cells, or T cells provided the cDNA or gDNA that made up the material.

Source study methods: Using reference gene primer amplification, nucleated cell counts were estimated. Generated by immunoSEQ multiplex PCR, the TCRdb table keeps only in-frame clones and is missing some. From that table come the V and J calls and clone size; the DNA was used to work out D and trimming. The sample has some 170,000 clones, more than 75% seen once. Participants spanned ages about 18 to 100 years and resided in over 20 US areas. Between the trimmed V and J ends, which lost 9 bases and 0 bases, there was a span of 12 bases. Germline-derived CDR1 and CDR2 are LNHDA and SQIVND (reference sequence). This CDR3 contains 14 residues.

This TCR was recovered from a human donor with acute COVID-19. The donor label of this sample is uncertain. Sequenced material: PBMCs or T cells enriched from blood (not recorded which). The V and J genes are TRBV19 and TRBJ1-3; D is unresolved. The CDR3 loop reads CASTDTYSGNTIYF. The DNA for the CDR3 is TGTGCCAGCACAGACACCTACTCTGGAAACACCATATATTTT.